The rows below give T cell receptor beta chains drawn from one sample of a study of cytomegalovirus exposure and HLA in healthy donors. Method: immunoSEQ multiplex PCR; TCRdb's copy keeps in-frame clones and lacks some. The sample records about 190,000 clones, about 80% being singletons. What was sequenced was PBMCs. These receptors all stem from a woman in her twenties or thirties in good health and CMV-seropositive. The CDR3 runs from the conserved cysteine through the conserved F or W. The order of the fields is clone size, D gene, V gene, J gene, CDR3 protein, CDR3 DNA. D genes are given only for firm matches. Size values are once, few and many counts, or a class for expanded clones, and some rows have none.

-	TRBD2	TRBV5-1	TRBJ2-1	CASSLGTSGMVYEQFF	TGCGCCAGCAGCTTGGGGACTAGCGGGATGGTCTATGAGCAGTTCTTC
few	-	TRBV7-2	TRBJ1-1	CASSSLGGLGTEAFF	TGTGCCAGCAGTTCCTTGGGGGGGCTGGGCACTGAAGCTTTCTTT
-	-	TRBV28	TRBJ1-5	CATTRGNQPQHF	TGTGCCACGACCCGGGGCAATCAGCCCCAGCATTTT
few	-	TRBV5-1	TRBJ2-2	CASSLAGDNTGELFF	TGCGCCAGCAGCTTGGCCGGAGATAACACCGGGGAGCTGTTTTTT
-	-	TRBV13	TRBJ2-3	CASGLARGGKANTQYF	TGTGCCAGCGGCTTAGCCCGAGGCGGGAAGGCAAATACGCAGTATTTT
-	TRBD1	TRBV5-1	TRBJ1-6	CASRPTGDNSPLHF	TGCGCCAGCAGGCCAACAGGGGATAATTCACCCCTCCACTTT
once	-	TRBV7-9	TRBJ2-7	CASSSTAYEQYF	TGTGCCAGCAGCTCTACAGCTTACGAGCAGTACTTC
-	TRBD1	TRBV7-8	TRBJ2-3	CASSADRGIEDTQYF	TGTGCCAGCAGCGCGGACAGGGGGATCGAGGATACGCAGTATTTT
-	-	TRBV7-2	TRBJ2-4	CASSPGQQNIQYF	TGTGCCAGCAGCCCCGGACAGCAAAACATTCAGTACTTC
-	TRBD1	TRBV6-1	TRBJ2-3	CASRTGGITDTQYF	TGTGCCAGCAGGACAGGGGGCATAACAGATACGCAGTATTTT
once	-	TRBV7-9	TRBJ2-1	CASSFYDEQFF	TGTGCCAGCAGCTTCTATGATGAGCAGTTCTTC
-	-	TRBV4-1	TRBJ1-4	CASSQGGVQKLFF	TGCGCCAGCAGCCAAGGGGGGGTCCAAAAACTGTTTTTT
-	TRBD1	TRBV5-1	TRBJ2-7	CASAGTVTSYEQYF	TGCGCCAGCGCCGGGACAGTGACCTCCTACGAGCAGTACTTC
-	-	TRBV6-1	TRBJ1-5	CASSGAGEAKPQHF	TGTGCCAGCAGTGGGGCGGGGGAAGCAAAGCCCCAGCATTTT
-	TRBD2	TRBV7-2	TRBJ2-1	CASSSLAGAPNEQFF	TGTGCCAGCAGCTCACTGGCGGGAGCACCCAATGAGCAGTTCTTC
-	TRBD1	TRBV7-9	TRBJ2-5	CASSSPRGRQETQYF	TGTGCCAGCAGCTCACCAAGGGGGCGCCAAGAGACCCAGTACTTC